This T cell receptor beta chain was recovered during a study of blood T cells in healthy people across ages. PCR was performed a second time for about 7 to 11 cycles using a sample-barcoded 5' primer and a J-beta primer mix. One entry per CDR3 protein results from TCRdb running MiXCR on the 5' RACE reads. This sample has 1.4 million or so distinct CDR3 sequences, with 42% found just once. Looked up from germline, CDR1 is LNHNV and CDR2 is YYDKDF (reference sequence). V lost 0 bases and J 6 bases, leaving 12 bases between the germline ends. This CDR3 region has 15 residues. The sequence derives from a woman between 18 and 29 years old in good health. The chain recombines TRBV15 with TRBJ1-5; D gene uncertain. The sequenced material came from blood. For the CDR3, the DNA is TGTGCCACCAGCAGAGAGGTAGGAAGGACTCAGCCCCAGCATTTT. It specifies CATSREVGRTQPQHF.